The 15 T cell receptor beta chains below were found in one sample sequenced in a study of CD4 T cells in relation to SARS-CoV-2 and coronaviruses. Some clones are missing from TCRdb's copy, which holds only in-frame ones; the method was immunoSEQ multiplex PCR. Of about 21,000 clones detected, about 70% appear once; the ten largest clones hold about a sixth. Before the COVID-19 pandemic, during about 2011-2019, CD4+ T cells were taken from unexposed donors. The cells were cultured for 10 days before CD4+ T cells were isolated. The antigens for these receptors are not known. The specimen was CD4+ T cells from PBMCs, cultured in vitro. The source of these receptors is a human donor in good health.

This sequence joins TRBV7-2 and TRBJ1-6, with D perhaps TRBD1 (5 bases). Trimming cost V 6 bases and J 3 bases, with 12 bases left between them. Germline CDR1 SGHTA, CDR2 FQGNSA. The length of the CDR3 is 15 residues. CDR3 loop: CASRPDINYNSPLHF. CDR3 nucleotide sequence: TGTGCCAGCAGACCGGACATCAACTATAATTCACCCCTCCACTTT.

The chain has TRBV5-5 and TRBJ2-2; D may be TRBD1 (5 bases). The germline V gene encodes CDR1 SGHKS and CDR2 YYEKEE (reference sequence). This CDR3 has 14 residues. V lost 1 base, J lost 6 bases, and 10 bases lay in between. The CDR3 DNA sequence: TGTGCCAGCAGCTTGCCAGGGCGACCCGGGGAGCTGTTTTTT. Its protein is CASSLPGRPGELFF.

This rearrangement joins TRBV5-5 to TRBJ2-2; D is ambiguous. The CDR3 contains 15 residues. V lost 5 bases to trimming and J lost 7 bases, with 18 bases between them. Germline CDR1 is SGHKS and CDR2 is YYEKEE (reference sequence). The CDR3 nucleotides are TGTGCCAGCAGTCCGACCCCAGACGACGTCGGGGAGCTGTTTTTT. Protein product: CASSPTPDDVGELFF. The full variable domain, rest sourced from reference TRBV5-5 and TRBJ2-2, is DAGVTQSPTHLIKTRGQQVTLRCSPISGHKSVSWYQQVLGQGPQFIFQYYEKEERGRGNFPDRFSARQFPNYSSELNVNALLLGDSALYLCASSPTPDDVGELFFGEGSRLTVL.

The CDR3 DNA reads TGTGCCAGCAGTTTATTTGTCGGGGAAGGTCTCCACGGTGTCACCGGGGAGCTGTTTTTT. Amino acid sequence: CASSLFVGEGLHGVTGELFF. The chain uses TRBV27 and TRBJ2-2, with TRBD2 as a possible D gene (5 bases). This CDR3 is 20 amino acids long. Germline V gene sequence: CDR1 MNHEY, CDR2 SMNVEV (reference sequence). Trimming took 1 base from V and 4 from J, leaving 25 bases between them.

J is TRBJ1-1 and V is TRBV18; D uncertain. CDR1 and CDR2 from the germline V gene are KGHSH and LQKENI. The CDR3 loop spans 13 amino acids. Trimming took 9 bases from V and 2 from J, leaving 13 bases between them. CDR3 sequence (DNA): TGTGCCAGTTCGAGAGGGAGAAACACTGAAGCTTTCTTT. Translated, it gives CASSRGRNTEAFF.

This clone was counted only a few times. This chain links TRBV5-1 with TRBJ1-1; possibly TRBD1 for D (6 bases). Germline V gene data show CDR1 as SGHRS and CDR2 as YFSETQ. V was clipped by 1 base and J by 4 bases, with 11 bases between them. CDR3 size: 14 residues. This CDR3 is CASSLSTGRTEAFF. The CDR3 DNA follows: TGCGCCAGCAGCTTGTCAACAGGGCGCACTGAAGCTTTCTTT.

The rearrangement links TRBV7-2 to TRBJ2-1, with 10 bases identical to TRBD2. Trimming took 1 base from V and 3 from J; bases not matched to a gene: 0. CDR3 length: 15 amino acids. Germline V gives CDR1 SGHTA, CDR2 FQGNSA. CDR3 sequence (DNA): TGTGCCAGCAGCTTAGGGACTAGCGGCTACAATGAGCAGTTCTTC. It is translated as CASSLGTSGYNEQFF. The full variable domain, completed using reference TRBV7-2 and TRBJ2-1, is GAGVSQSPSNKVTEKGKDVELRCDPISGHTALYWYRQSLGQGLEFLIYFQGNSAPDKSGLPSDRFSAERTGGSVSTLTIQRTQQEDSAVYLCASSLGTSGYNEQFFGPGTRLTVL.

The rearrangement uses TRBV19 and TRBJ2-6, with D possibly matching TRBD1 (5 bases). The V end was cut by 9 bases, the J end by 1 base, with 10 bases between. CDR3 length: 14 residues. Germline CDR1 is LNHDA and CDR2 is SQIVND (reference sequence). CDR3 sequence reads: CASRDGSGANVLTF. CDR3 in DNA: TGTGCCAGCAGGGATGGGTCTGGGGCCAACGTCCTGACTTTC.

The count of this clone is one. The chain is built from TRBV5-6 and TRBJ1-5, with D hard to call. V lost 1 base and J lost 0, with 8 bases in between. The CDR3 loop spans 15 amino acids. Looked up from germline, CDR1 is SGHDT and CDR2 is YYEEEE. This CDR3 is CASSLWQISNQPQHF. The CDR3 DNA follows: TGTGCCAGCAGCTTGTGGCAGATTAGCAATCAGCCCCAGCATTTT. The full variable domain, in which reference TRBV5-6 and TRBJ1-5 provide the parts outside the CDR3, is DAGVTQSPTHLIKTRGQQVTLRCSPKSGHDTVSWYQQALGQGPQFIFQYYEEEERQRGNFPDRFSGHQFPNYSSELNVNALLLGDSALYLCASSLWQISNQPQHFGDGTRLSIL.

The rearrangement uses TRBV5-1 and TRBJ1-2; D call uncertain. Trimming shortened V by 0 bases and J by 5 bases, and 11 bases separated the two germline ends. CDR1 and CDR2 from the germline V gene are SGHRS and YFSETQ. The CDR3 runs 14 residues. The CDR3 nucleotides are TGCGCCAGCAGCTTGGCGTCAGAGACTTATGGCTACACCTTC. It yields the protein CASSLASETYGYTF. Full variable domain (outside the CDR3, taken from reference TRBV5-1 and TRBJ1-2): KAGVTQTPRYLIKTRGQQVTLSCSPISGHRSVSWYQQTPGQGLQFLFEYFSETQRNKGNFPGRFSGRQFSNSRSEMNVSTLELGDSALYLCASSLASETYGYTFGSGTRLTVV.

The chain carries TRBV2 and TRBJ2-5; D may correspond to TRBD1 or TRBD2 (5 bases each). Deletions cut 5 bases from V and 4 bases from J, with 14 bases between. The CDR3 consists of 14 residues. Germline lookup yields CDR1 SNHLY and CDR2 FYNNEI. The CDR3 region has the DNA TGTGCCAGCAGTTCAACAGGAGGCCGAGAGACCCAGTACTTC. Residues: CASSSTGGRETQYF.

The V and J genes are TRBV4-3 and TRBJ2-5, with 9 bases lining up with TRBD1. CDR1 LGHNA and CDR2 YSLEER come from the germline V gene. The V and J ends lost 1 base and 4 bases, in that order; junction bases with no gene match: 4. The CDR3 contains 15 residues. For the CDR3, the DNA is TGCGCCAGCAGCCAAGCCGGGGGACAGGGAGAGACCCAGTACTTC. It yields the protein CASSQAGGQGETQYF.

The J gene is TRBJ2-2, the V gene TRBV5-4, with D possibly being TRBD1 (5 bases). Deletions cut 2 bases from V and 5 bases from J, with 22 bases between. This CDR3 is 18 amino acids long. Germline CDR1 is SGHNT and CDR2 is YYREEE (reference sequence). The CDR3 region has the DNA TGTGCCAGCAGCTTTTCTCTGGGGCCGGCTCATGATACCGGGGAGCTGTTTTTT. Translation gives CASSFSLGPAHDTGELFF.

The chain combines TRBV20-1 with TRBJ1-5; D is undetermined. The CDR3 runs to 13 residues. With 3 bases removed from V and 4 bases from J, the gap between germline ends came to 10 bases. From germline, CDR1 is DFQATT and CDR2 SNEGSKA (reference sequence). CDR3 protein: CSASSGPNQPQHF. The CDR3 region has the DNA TGCAGTGCTAGTAGTGGGCCTAATCAGCCCCAGCATTTT.

This clone has only a few counts. The chain is built from TRBV23-1 and TRBJ2-2, with D perhaps TRBD1 or TRBD2 (6 bases each). TRBV23-1 is an open reading frame, and its role is uncertain. V was trimmed by 2 bases and J by 5 bases, leaving 15 bases between them. This CDR3 region has 16 residues. The CDR3 loop reads CASSQVWGALTGELFF. The CDR3 bases are TGCGCCAGCAGTCAAGTGTGGGGGGCGCTGACCGGGGAGCTGTTTTTT.